The 18 T cell receptor beta chains listed next were all sequenced from one sample in a study of T cell responses to AZD1222 COVID-19 vaccine. TCRdb keeps only in-frame clones here, not all; method: immunoSEQ multiplex PCR. The table shows approximately 130,000 clones, with roughly 92% occurring only once. Sequences were derived from peripheral blood, sampled 28 days after the second AZD1222 dose. These TCRs come from an adult who received the AZD1222 COVID-19 vaccine.

The chain combines TRBV2 with TRBJ1-1, with D maybe TRBD1 (6 bases). CDR1 SNHLY and CDR2 FYNNEI come from the germline V gene. This CDR3 spans 15 amino acids. V lost 1 base and J lost 2, with 11 bases in between. CDR3 residues: CASSEDGRGNTEAFF. The CDR3 DNA reads TGTGCCAGCAGTGAAGATGGCAGGGGAAACACTGAAGCTTTCTTT.

The V and J genes are TRBV12-3 or TRBV12-4 and TRBJ2-1; D unclear. This CDR3 spans 11 amino acids. The germline V and J ends were trimmed by 3 bases and 13 bases, with 10 bases remaining between them. The CDR3 coding sequence is TGTGCCAGCAGTTTTGAATTCCCCCAGTTCTTC. Translating gives CASSFEFPQFF.

The V call is TRBV30, the J call TRBJ2-2; D perhaps matches TRBD1 (6 bases). From germline, CDR1 is GTSNPN and CDR2 SVGIG (reference sequence). The V end lost 4 bases, the J end lost 1 base, and 10 bases lay between the germline ends. The CDR3 spans 14 residues. This CDR3 reads CAWTKDRNTGELFF. CDR3 nucleotides: TGTGCCTGGACTAAGGACAGGAACACCGGGGAGCTGTTTTTT. The whole variable domain, remainder taken from reference TRBV30 and TRBJ2-2, is SQTIHQWPATLVQPVGSPLSLECTVEGTSNPNLYWYRQAAGRGLQLLFYSVGIGQISSEVPQNLSASRPQDRQFILSSKKLLLSDSGFYLCAWTKDRNTGELFFGEGSRLTVL.

The chain carries TRBV2 and TRBJ2-3, with a weak D call TRBD2 (5 bases). V was cut by 10 bases and J by 1 base, with 15 bases left in between. Germline V gene data show CDR1 as SNHLY and CDR2 as FYNNEI. CDR3 length equals 14 residues. CDR3 residues: CATRTEEGTDTQYF. Written as DNA, the CDR3 is TGTGCCACCCGGACGGAGGAGGGCACAGATACGCAGTATTTT. Full variable domain (outside the CDR3, taken from reference TRBV2 and TRBJ2-3): EPEVTQTPSHQVTQMGQEVILRCVPISNHLYFYWYRQILGQKVEFLVSFYNNEISEKSEIFDDQFSVERPDGSNFTLKIRSTKLEDSAMYFCATRTEEGTDTQYFGPGTRLTVL.

The count of this clone is one. The genes are TRBV19 and TRBJ2-3; no clear D gene. Germline V gene data show CDR1 as LNHDA and CDR2 as SQIVND (reference sequence). The CDR3 runs 15 residues. The ends were cut back, 8 bases at V and 3 bases at J, with 18 bases in the middle. In DNA form, the CDR3 reads TGTGCCAGTTCGGCCCGGGCCTCCATGACAGATACGCAGTATTTT. Encoded protein: CASSARASMTDTQYF. The whole variable domain, remainder taken from reference TRBV19 and TRBJ2-3, is DGGITQSPKYLFRKEGQNVTLSCEQNLNHDAMYWYRQDPGQGLRLIYYSQIVNDFQKGDIAEGYSVSREKKESFPLTVTSAQKNPTAFYLCASSARASMTDTQYFGPGTRLTVL.

The J gene is TRBJ1-6, the V gene TRBV6-6; D not certain. Germline CDR1 reads MNHNY; CDR2 reads SVGAGI (reference sequence). The CDR3 totals 14 residues. V was trimmed by 2 bases and J by 6 bases, leaving 8 bases between them. Written as DNA, the CDR3 is TGTGCCAGCAGTTACCCCGACACTAATTCACCCCTCCACTTT. Its protein product is CASSYPDTNSPLHF.

J is TRBJ2-3 and V is TRBV30; weak D call: TRBD2 (6 bases). Between the trimmed V and J ends, which lost 4 bases and 7 bases, there was a span of 18 bases. From germline, CDR1 is GTSNPN and CDR2 SVGIG (reference sequence). The CDR3 length is 14 residues. This CDR3 reads CAWNGRHRTYTQYF. The CDR3 coding sequence is TGTGCCTGGAACGGGAGACACAGAACGTATACGCAGTATTTT.

The chain carries TRBV19 and TRBJ2-1; D is unresolved. Trimming shortened V by 5 bases and J by 5 bases, and 13 bases separated the two germline ends. Per germline, CDR1 LNHDA and CDR2 SQIVND (reference sequence). The CDR3 spans 14 residues. The CDR3 DNA follows: TGTGCCAGTAGTCCTTCCTCCGTGAACAATGAGCAGTTCTTC. This translates into CASSPSSVNNEQFF.

The chain recombines TRBV19 with TRBJ2-5; no definite D call. Trimming removed 4 bases at V and 1 base at J, with 10 bases between. Germline V gene lookup returns CDR1 LNHDA and CDR2 SQIVND (reference sequence). The CDR3 contains 14 residues. The CDR3 DNA reads as TGTGCCAGTAGTACGACGACAAGCCAAGAGACCCAGTACTTC. This gives the protein CASSTTTSQETQYF.

CDR3 amino acids: CASIHYTNTEAFF. The CDR3 bases are TGTGCCAGCATCCATTACACGAACACTGAAGCTTTCTTT. This rearrangement joins TRBV12-3 or TRBV12-4 to TRBJ1-1; unclear D gene. This CDR3 spans 13 amino acids. V shed 7 bases and J shed 1 base, with 10 bases lying between them.

The chain is built from TRBV29-1 and TRBJ2-1; 14 nucleotides align to TRBD2. This CDR3 has 17 amino acids. The V and J ends lost 2 bases and 13 bases, in that order; junction bases with no gene match: 16. Germline CDR1 reads SQVTM; CDR2 reads ANQGSEA. This CDR3 reads CSVEMGLAGALFEDQFF. Written as DNA, the CDR3 is TGCAGCGTTGAAATGGGACTAGCGGGGGCTCTGTTCGAGGATCAGTTCTTC.

The rearrangement links TRBV5-1 to TRBJ1-6, with 9 positions matching TRBD1. Germline trimming cut 5 bases from V and 7 bases from J; bases unmatched to any gene: 4. The CDR3 extends over 14 amino acids. CDR1 SGHRS and CDR2 YFSETQ come from the germline V gene. The CDR3 nucleotides read TGCGCCAGCAGGTGGACAGGGGAGAATTCACCCCTCCACTTT. Protein: CASRWTGENSPLHF.

The chain couples TRBV7-3 to TRBJ2-2; possibly TRBD1 for D (6 bases). This CDR3 is 15 amino acids long. V lost 5 bases to trimming and J lost 2 bases, with 12 bases between them. Germline CDR1 and CDR2: SGHTA and FQGTGA. In DNA form, the CDR3 reads TGTGCCAGCAGCGGAACAGGGACCAACACCGGGGAGCTGTTTTTT. Translating gives CASSGTGTNTGELFF.

The genes are TRBV18 and TRBJ1-6, with TRBD1 matching 11 bases. Germline loops: CDR1 KGHSH, CDR2 LQKENI. Unmatched junction bases numbered 0, after V lost 6 bases and J lost 8 bases. The CDR3 runs to 13 residues. CDR3 nucleotides: TGTGCCAGCTCGGGACAGGGGGATTCACCCCTCCACTTT. It encodes CASSGQGDSPLHF.

The chain links TRBV7-2 to TRBJ2-1; TRBD2 is a possible D gene (5 bases). Germline V gene sequence: CDR1 SGHTA, CDR2 FQGNSA. V lost 4 bases, J lost 4 bases, and 11 bases lay in between. This CDR3 region has 14 residues. CDR3 bases: TGTGCCAGCAGCTCCTACGGGGAGTACAATGAGCAGTTCTTC. This codes for CASSSYGEYNEQFF.

The genes are TRBV6-5 and TRBJ1-1; 12 bases are shared with TRBD1. V shed 0 bases, J shed 7 bases, and the junction held 6 bases outside the gene matches. Germline CDR1 reads MNHEY; CDR2 reads SVGAGI. The CDR3 has 16 amino acids. The CDR3 sequence: CASSYSWGQGAGEAFF. Here the CDR3 DNA reads TGTGCCAGCAGTTACTCGTGGGGACAGGGGGCTGGTGAAGCTTTCTTT.

The V and J genes are TRBV6-6 and TRBJ2-2; 8 bases agree with TRBD2. V shed 8 bases and J 3 bases; nucleotides not matched to a gene: 5. CDR1 is MNHNY, CDR2 SVGAGI, per germline (reference sequence). The CDR3 is 14 residues long. The CDR3, as DNA: TGTGCCAGCGTAGCGGGATTGCACACCGGGGAGCTGTTTTTT. This codes for CASVAGLHTGELFF.

The chain carries TRBV6-2 or TRBV6-3 and TRBJ1-1; 10 nucleotides line up with TRBD1. CDR1 and CDR2 (germline): MNHEY, SVGEGT. Germline trimming cut 2 bases from V and 0 bases from J; bases unmatched to any gene: 6. The CDR3 runs to 17 residues. In DNA form, the CDR3 reads TGTGCCAGCAGTTACGACAGGGGGCTAGGTCTGAACACTGAAGCTTTCTTT. Translating it yields CASSYDRGLGLNTEAFF.